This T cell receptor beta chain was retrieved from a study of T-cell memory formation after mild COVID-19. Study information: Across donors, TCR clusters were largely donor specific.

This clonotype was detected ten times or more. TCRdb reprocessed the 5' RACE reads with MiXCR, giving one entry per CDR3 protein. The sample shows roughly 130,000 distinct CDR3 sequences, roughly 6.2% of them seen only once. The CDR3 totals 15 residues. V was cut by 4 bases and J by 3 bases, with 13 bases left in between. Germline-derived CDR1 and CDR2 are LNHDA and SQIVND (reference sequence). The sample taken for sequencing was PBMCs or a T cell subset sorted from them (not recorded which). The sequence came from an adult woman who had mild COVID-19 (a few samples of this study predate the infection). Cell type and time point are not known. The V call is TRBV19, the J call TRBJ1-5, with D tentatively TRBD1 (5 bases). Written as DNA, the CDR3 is TGTGCCAGTAGTAGCCTGGAAGGGGACAATCAGCCCCAGCATTTT. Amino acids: CASSSLEGDNQPQHF.